The next 22 T cell receptor beta chains were all read from a single sample in a study of human T cells and chemical hapten exposure. The time point here: healthy volunteer bleed at 6 weeks. The template was total RNA from unfractionated whole blood. Each CDR3 protein gets one entry after TCRdb re-called the RACE reads with MiXCR. The sample records roughly 75,000 distinct CDR3 sequences, around 9.3% being singletons. Sequencing used whole blood. Every receptor here comes from a female donor in good health. Some clones in this sample may be carry-over from other donors' samples.

This chain joins TRBV20-1 and TRBJ2-1; the match to TRBD2 covers 11 bases. From germline, CDR1 is DFQATT and CDR2 SNEGSKA (reference sequence). Trimming took 6 bases from V and 3 from J; bases not matched to a gene: 7. This CDR3 has 15 residues. The CDR3 region has the DNA TGCAGTGCCATCCGGCTAGCGGGGGGCTACAATGAGCAGTTCTTC. Its translation is CSAIRLAGGYNEQFF.

This clonotype has at least ten counts. The chain joins TRBV27 to TRBJ1-5; 8 bases map to TRBD1. The CDR3 runs to 14 residues. V lost 8 bases to trimming and J lost 5 bases; unmatched junction nucleotides: 8. Looked up from germline, CDR1 is MNHEY and CDR2 is SMNVEV (reference sequence). CDR3 protein: CASGKTGDYQPQHF. In nucleotides, the CDR3 is TGTGCCAGCGGCAAGACAGGGGATTATCAGCCCCAGCATTTT.

This clonotype showed up many times. The chain employs TRBV28 and TRBJ1-5; D call uncertain. Trimming left V 4 bases short and J 2 bases short, with 12 bases between. This CDR3 is built from 15 residues. Per the germline V gene, CDR1 is MDHEN and CDR2 is SYDVKM. The CDR3 nucleotides read TGTGCCAGCAGTTCCCTCACCGGAGGCAATCAGCCCCAGCATTTT. It yields the protein CASSSLTGGNQPQHF.

In its sample, this clonotype was seen many times. The chain recombines TRBV3-1 with TRBJ2-5; D not certain. V was trimmed by 8 bases and J by 5 bases, leaving 9 bases between them. Per the germline V gene, CDR1 is LGHDT and CDR2 is YNNKEL (reference sequence). The CDR3 contains 11 residues. CDR3 nucleotides: TGTGCCAGCTCAATCCGTGAGACCCAGTACTTC. Translated: CASSIRETQYF.

This clonotype was observed at least ten times. The chain is built from TRBV29-1 and TRBJ1-1; 10 bases are a match to TRBD1. J lost 3 bases, V lost 7 bases, and 5 bases had no gene match. The CDR3 covers 13 residues. Germline V gene data show CDR1 as SQVTM and CDR2 as ANQGSEA. The CDR3 DNA is TGCAGCGGATCGACAGGGGGCTACACTGAAGCTTTCTTT. This codes for CSGSTGGYTEAFF. Supplemented by reference TRBV29-1 and TRBJ1-1, the full variable domain reads SAVISQKPSRDICQRGTSLTIQCQVDSQVTMMFWYRQQPGQSLTLIATANQGSEATYESGFVIDKFPISRPNLTFSTLTVSNMSPEDSSIYLCSGSTGGYTEAFFGQGTRLTVV.

This clonotype was seen at least ten times. The chain couples TRBV7-9 to TRBJ2-6; D might be TRBD2 (6 bases). The germline V gene has CDR1 SEHNR and CDR2 FQNEAQ (reference sequence). The CDR3 is made up of 17 amino acids. Trimming pared 1 base from V and 4 bases from J, leaving 14 bases between. The CDR3 is CASSLEQSGGGANVLTF. For the CDR3, the DNA is TGTGCCAGCAGCTTAGAGCAGTCCGGAGGGGGGGCCAACGTCCTGACTTTC.

This clonotype was seen at least ten times. The chain is built from TRBV9 and TRBJ2-7; perhaps TRBD2 as D (7 bases). Trimming took 4 bases from V and 6 from J, leaving 14 bases between them. The length of the CDR3 is 13 residues. CDR1 SGDLS and CDR2 YYNGEE come from the germline V gene. The chain's CDR3 is CASSPRGAGEQYF. DNA for the CDR3: TGTGCCAGCAGCCCCCGGGGGGCCGGCGAGCAGTACTTC.

V and J are TRBV30 and TRBJ2-3; 7 positions agree with TRBD1. V was clipped by 2 bases and J by 0 bases; unmatched bases: 5. Germline loops: CDR1 GTSNPN, CDR2 SVGIG (reference sequence). The CDR3 consists of 15 residues. The CDR3 protein is CAWSYRGISTDTQYF. The DNA for the CDR3 is TGTGCCTGGAGTTACAGGGGCATTAGCACAGATACGCAGTATTTT.

This clonotype occurred many times. V usage is TRBV2 and J usage is TRBJ2-7, with D tentatively TRBD1 (5 bases). Germline V CDR1 and CDR2: SNHLY, FYNNEI. CDR3 length: 14 amino acids. Trimming took 8 bases from V and 0 from J, leaving 14 bases between them. CDR3 DNA sequence: TGTGCCAGCGTCCGGACACCGAGCTCCTACGAGCAGTACTTC. Translation: CASVRTPSSYEQYF.

The genes are TRBV20-1 and TRBJ1-3; D gene ambiguous. The V and J ends lost 5 bases and 0 bases respectively, with 5 bases between them. This CDR3 is built from 12 residues. Germline loops: CDR1 DFQATT, CDR2 SNEGSKA (reference sequence). The CDR3 spells CSADVSGNTIYF. DNA for the CDR3: TGCAGTGCTGATGTCTCTGGAAACACCATATATTTT.

On this clonotype itself: This may arise from a read error, as a much more abundant clone is one base away. This chain joins TRBV3-1 and TRBJ2-3, with D possibly called TRBD1 or TRBD2 (5 bases each). The CDR3 runs 13 residues. Germline CDR1 and CDR2: LGHDT and YNNKEL (reference sequence). This CDR3 reads CVSSRDSTDTQYF. DNA of the CDR3: TGTGTCAGCAGCCGGGACAGCACAGATACGCAGTATTTT.

This clonotype was seen a few times. The CDR3 loop is CSARDRLGANQPQHF. The CDR3 DNA reads TGCAGTGCTAGAGACAGGTTGGGGGCCAATCAGCCCCAGCATTTT. This rearrangement joins TRBV20-1 to TRBJ1-5; tentative D call: TRBD1 (6 bases). Germline values: CDR1 DFQATT, CDR2 SNEGSKA (reference sequence). V was cut by 0 bases and J by 3 bases, with 12 bases left in between. The CDR3 has 15 amino acids.

This clonotype showed up many times. V usage is TRBV12-3 or TRBV12-4 and J usage is TRBJ2-1; unclear D gene. This CDR3 region has 14 residues. V gave up 3 bases and J gave up 7 bases, with 13 bases separating them. CDR3 in amino acids: CASSFPKTLNEQFF. For the CDR3, the DNA is TGTGCCAGCAGTTTCCCTAAAACCTTAAATGAGCAGTTCTTC.

This clonotype was detected ten times or more. A much larger clonotype is one base distant, so this may be a read error. This chain links TRBV4-3 with TRBJ2-7; 8 bases are a match to TRBD2. V was pared by 3 bases and J by 4 bases, with 8 bases of the junction left unmatched. The CDR3 is made up of 15 amino acids. Germline lookup yields CDR1 LGHNA and CDR2 YSLEER. DNA of the CDR3: TGCGCCAGCAGCCAGGCGGGAGGACAGCCTTACGAGCAGTACTTC. It yields the protein CASSQAGGQPYEQYF.

V gene TRBV4-1 combines with J gene TRBJ1-2; D possibly corresponds to TRBD1 (5 bases). Looked up from germline, CDR1 is MGHRA and CDR2 is YSYEKL. The ends were cut back, 0 bases at V and 0 bases at J, with 11 bases in the middle. This CDR3 contains 16 residues. The CDR3 DNA reads TGCGCCAGCAGCCAAGATTTCACAGGTCCTAACTATGGCTACACCTTC. Translating gives CASSQDFTGPNYGYTF.

The rearrangement links TRBV7-2 to TRBJ1-1; 7 nucleotides align to TRBD1. CDR3 size: 14 residues. V was clipped by 2 bases and J by 4 bases; unmatched bases: 4. Germline V gene sequence: CDR1 SGHTA, CDR2 FQGNSA. DNA for the CDR3: TGTGCCAGCAGCTTATGGGGGACAGTCACTGAAGCTTTCTTT. Translated, it gives CASSLWGTVTEAFF.

J is TRBJ1-6 and V is TRBV7-9; D might be TRBD1 (5 bases). V lost 5 bases and J lost 13, with 24 bases in between. The V gene's germline CDR1 is SEHNR and CDR2 FQNEAQ (reference sequence). The CDR3 sequence is 16 residues long. The CDR3 sequence: CASSHIAQAAGSPLHF. CDR3 in DNA: TGTGCCAGCAGCCATATCGCACAGGCCGCCGGTTCCCCCCTCCACTTT.

The V call is TRBV6-2 or TRBV6-3, the J call TRBJ2-2; D ambiguous. Germline CDR1 MNHEY, CDR2 SVGEGT. Trimming left V 9 bases short and J 4 bases short, with 9 bases between. The CDR3 has 12 amino acids. CDR3 coding DNA: TGTGCCAGTACAAAAATCACCGGGGAGCTGTTTTTT. Its translation: CASTKITGELFF.

This clonotype was seen repeatedly, ten times or more. V and J are TRBV7-2 and TRBJ1-1; D call uncertain. This CDR3 spans 13 amino acids. Trimming took 2 bases from V and 8 from J, leaving 12 bases between them. Germline V lookup: CDR1 SGHTA, CDR2 FQGNSA. CDR3 DNA: TGTGCCAGCAGCTTATTAGGAAGACAAGAAGCTTTCTTT. Translation gives CASSLLGRQEAFF.

Concerning this clonotype itself: The junction and the germline gene differ at one end; a read error may be behind it. The V and J genes are TRBV29-1 and TRBJ1-1; D gene unclear. Germline CDR1 reads SQVTM; CDR2 reads ANQGSEA. This CDR3 is built from 10 residues. CDR3 residues: CSGLNTEAFF. DNA for the CDR3: TGCAGCGGGCTGAATACTGAAGCTTTCTTT.

The rearrangement uses TRBV6-6 and TRBJ1-1, with D hard to call. The V gene's germline CDR1 is MNHNY and CDR2 SVGAGI (reference sequence). CDR3 length: 13 amino acids. V gave up 0 bases and J gave up 4 bases, with 6 bases separating them. CDR3 nucleotide sequence: TGTGCCAGCAGTTACTCCCCCGTCACTGAAGCTTTCTTT. This sequence encodes CASSYSPVTEAFF.

This clonotype has ten or more counts. This chain connects TRBV20-1 to TRBJ2-1, with 11 bases matching TRBD1. CDR3 size: 15 residues. Germline-derived CDR1 and CDR2 are DFQATT and SNEGSKA (reference sequence). V shed 0 bases, J shed 9 bases, and the junction held 7 bases outside the gene matches. The CDR3 spells CSARDRDRGDSEQFF. The CDR3 nucleotides read TGCAGTGCTAGAGATCGGGACAGGGGGGATAGTGAGCAGTTCTTC.